One sample yielded the 24 T cell receptor beta chains listed below, sequenced in a study of cytomegalovirus exposure and HLA in healthy donors. In the PCR, 60 Vbeta and 13 Jbeta primers were used. Measured with immunoSEQ multiplex PCR; TCRdb has only the in-frame clones, and not every one. The sample yields about 110,000 clones, roughly 84% seen once. The specimen was PBMCs. The receptors here all came from a man aged 25 to 45 in good health and CMV-seropositive.

The J gene is TRBJ2-1, the V gene TRBV5-6, with a tentative D call TRBD1 (6 bases). The CDR3 contains 16 residues. The germline V gene encodes CDR1 SGHDT and CDR2 YYEEEE. Trimming removed 2 bases at V and 2 bases at J, with 14 bases between. CDR3 DNA sequence: TGTGCCAGCAGCTTATACAGGGTAGGACCCTACAATGAGCAGTTCTTC. Residues: CASSLYRVGPYNEQFF.

This sequence joins TRBV30 and TRBJ1-4; a weak D match, TRBD1 (6 bases). Germline CDR1 GTSNPN, CDR2 SVGIG (reference sequence). This CDR3 has 12 amino acids. The germline V and J ends were trimmed by 1 base and 12 bases, with 12 bases remaining between them. The CDR3 DNA reads TGTGCCTGGAGTGCGGGACATTTGCAACTGTTTTTT. It codes for CAWSAGHLQLFF.

The chain joins TRBV4-1 to TRBJ2-1; D call uncertain. CDR3 size: 15 residues. Germline V gene sequence: CDR1 MGHRA, CDR2 YSYEKL. Trimming removed 0 bases from V and 2 bases from J, with 8 bases in between. The CDR3 reads CASSQELVPYNEQFF. The CDR3 bases are TGCGCCAGCAGCCAAGAATTAGTTCCCTACAATGAGCAGTTCTTC.

The J gene is TRBJ2-7, the V gene TRBV11-2; tentative D call: TRBD2 (6 bases). The ends were cut back, 0 bases at V and 1 base at J, with 25 bases in the middle. The CDR3 has 20 amino acids. Germline V gene sequence: CDR1 SGHAT, CDR2 FQNNGV. DNA of the CDR3: TGTGCCAGCAGCTTAGATCGTGGGCCACCCTACCTTCTAGCGTCCTACGAGCAGTACTTC. Translating gives CASSLDRGPPYLLASYEQYF. Supplemented by reference TRBV11-2 and TRBJ2-7, the full variable domain reads EAGVAQSPRYKIIEKRQSVAFWCNPISGHATLYWYQQILGQGPKLLIQFQNNGVVDDSQLPKDRFSAERLKGVDSTLKIQPAKLEDSAVYLCASSLDRGPPYLLASYEQYFGPGTRLTVT.

The chain is built from TRBV19 and TRBJ1-3; D call uncertain. Trimming pared 4 bases from V and 0 bases from J, leaving 13 bases between. The CDR3 totals 16 residues. CDR1 is LNHDA and CDR2 is SQIVND in the germline V gene (reference sequence). CDR3 sequence: CASSRSHPSSGNTIYF. DNA of the CDR3: TGTGCCAGTAGTAGATCCCATCCCAGCTCTGGAAACACCATATATTTT.

The chain carries TRBV6-1 and TRBJ2-1; 12 nucleotides agree with TRBD2. CDR3 length: 14 amino acids. V lost 6 bases to trimming and J lost 9 bases; unmatched junction nucleotides: 6. In germline, CDR1 is MNHNS, CDR2 SASEGT. The CDR3 sequence is CASRLAGGDGEQFF. CDR3 DNA sequence: TGTGCCAGCAGACTAGCGGGGGGTGATGGTGAGCAGTTCTTC.

This sequence joins TRBV4-1 and TRBJ1-3; D is undetermined. This CDR3 has 16 amino acids. Per germline, CDR1 MGHRA and CDR2 YSYEKL. Trimming shortened V by 2 bases and J by 2 bases, and 13 bases separated the two germline ends. The CDR3 DNA is TGCGCCAGCAGCCAACCTCGCGGGCAAGCTGGAAACACCATATATTTT. Its translation: CASSQPRGQAGNTIYF.

The rearrangement joins TRBV6-1 to TRBJ1-6; no definite D call. V lost 4 bases and J lost 5, with 6 bases in between. This CDR3 is built from 13 residues. Looked up from germline, CDR1 is MNHNS and CDR2 is SASEGT. CDR3 sequence (DNA): TGTGCCAGCAGTGGAGGAAATAATTCACCCCTCCACTTT. Its translation is CASSGGNNSPLHF.

This rearrangement joins TRBV5-4 to TRBJ1-2; maybe TRBD1 (6 bases). Trimming removed 2 bases at V and 8 bases at J, with 13 bases between. The length of the CDR3 is 13 residues. Germline V lookup: CDR1 SGHNT, CDR2 YYREEE (reference sequence). The DNA of the CDR3 is TGTGCCAGCAGCTTCAACAGGGTCGGCGGCTACACCTTC. Protein: CASSFNRVGGYTF. Full variable domain (remainder filled in from reference TRBV5-4 and TRBJ1-2): ETGVTQSPTHLIKTRGQQVTLRCSSQSGHNTVSWYQQALGQGPQFIFQYYREEENGRGNFPPRFSGLQFPNYSSELNVNALELDDSALYLCASSFNRVGGYTFGSGTRLTVV.

The gene calls are TRBV6-5 and TRBJ2-7; 9 bases match TRBD1. CDR1 and CDR2 (germline): MNHEY, SVGAGI. Losses at the gene ends were 0 bases for V and 2 bases for J; bases not matched to a gene: 2. This CDR3 contains 15 residues. CDR3 in amino acids: CASSYSGQGPYEQYF. As DNA, the CDR3 is TGTGCCAGCAGTTACTCGGGACAGGGCCCCTACGAGCAGTACTTC.

In its sample, this clone is medium-sized. CDR3 nucleotides: TGTGCCAGCAGGATGCAGAGCACAGATACGCAGTATTTT. It encodes CASRMQSTDTQYF. The rearrangement links TRBV6-1 to TRBJ2-3; D ambiguous. V dropped 6 bases and J dropped 0 bases, with 7 bases sitting between them. Germline loops: CDR1 MNHNS, CDR2 SASEGT. The CDR3 is 13 residues long.

The rearrangement links TRBV7-3 to TRBJ2-3; TRBD1 matches at 7 bases. The CDR3 is 15 amino acids. Germline CDR1 SGHTA, CDR2 FQGTGA. V was clipped by 4 bases and J by 3 bases; unmatched bases: 7. CDR3 amino acids: CASSSTGARTDTQYF. The CDR3 nucleotides are TGTGCCAGCAGCTCAACAGGGGCGCGGACAGATACGCAGTATTTT.

In its sample, this clone was seen once. For the CDR3, the DNA is TGTGCCAGCAGCTCCCGAGGAGCGGGGGGAACTGTGGCCCAGTACTTC. Translating it yields CASSSRGAGGTVAQYF. The genes are TRBV7-9 and TRBJ2-5, with 9 bases identical to TRBD2. V gave up 4 bases and J gave up 9 bases; unmatched junction bases: 15. Germline V gene data show CDR1 as SEHNR and CDR2 as FQNEAQ (reference sequence). The CDR3 loop spans 16 amino acids.

The CDR3 bases are TGCGCCAGCACTCGGTGGGGGCGAGATAAAGAGACCCAGTACTTC. Its protein product is CASTRWGRDKETQYF. The chain combines TRBV5-1 with TRBJ2-5; the D gene is possibly TRBD1 (6 bases). Trimming cost V 6 bases and J 3 bases, with 18 bases left between them. The CDR3 is 15 amino acids. Germline lookup yields CDR1 SGHRS and CDR2 YFSETQ. The whole variable domain, filled in from reference TRBV5-1 and TRBJ2-5, reads KAGVTQTPRYLIKTRGQQVTLSCSPISGHRSVSWYQQTPGQGLQFLFEYFSETQRNKGNFPGRFSGRQFSNSRSEMNVSTLELGDSALYLCASTRWGRDKETQYFGPGTRLLVL.

The chain couples TRBV21-1 to TRBJ2-5; TRBD2, as called in the table, went unchecked against the DNA. TRBV21-1 is recorded as a pseudogene. The CDR3 sequence is 13 residues long. The CDR3 loop reads CASVNGGEETQYF. In DNA form, the CDR3 reads TGTGCCAGCGTGAATGGGGGGGAAGAGACCCAGTACTTC.

The chain combines TRBV5-6 with TRBJ2-3, with 8 positions matching TRBD2. The ends lost 4 bases at V and 0 bases at J; junction bases unmatched: 4. There are 15 residues in the CDR3. Germline V CDR1 and CDR2: SGHDT, YYEEEE. DNA for the CDR3: TGTGCCAGCAGCCCCATAGCGGGAAGCACAGATACGCAGTATTTT. It translates to CASSPIAGSTDTQYF.

The chain recombines TRBV9 with TRBJ2-5; the match to TRBD2 covers 14 bases. This CDR3 region has 20 residues. Germline CDR1 reads SGDLS; CDR2 reads YYNGEE. The V segment lost 4 bases and the J segment 2 bases; nucleotides outside the gene matches: 16. In DNA, the CDR3 is TGTGCCAGCAGCACATCCAGGACTAGCGGGGGGCCGCGAGAACAAGAGACCCAGTACTTC. Translation: CASSTSRTSGGPREQETQYF.

This clone was detected once. As DNA, the CDR3 is TGTGCCATCAGTGAGTCGACTGGATTATGGGACAGCACCTACGAGCAGTACTTC. Translation: CAISESTGLWDSTYEQYF. V gene TRBV10-3 combines with J gene TRBJ2-7; TRBD1 matches at 7 bases. V was clipped by 0 bases and J by 2 bases; unmatched bases: 13. The germline V gene encodes CDR1 ENHRY and CDR2 SYGVKD. The CDR3 covers 18 residues.

The chain joins TRBV6-1 to TRBJ1-1; D gene ambiguous. The V gene's germline CDR1 is MNHNS and CDR2 SASEGT. V lost 3 bases, J lost 5 bases, and 13 bases lay in between. The length of the CDR3 is 14 residues. CDR3 amino acids: CASSESGIRTEAFF. CDR3 coding DNA: TGTGCCAGCAGTGAGTCCGGGATCCGGACTGAAGCTTTCTTT.

This chain connects TRBV6-4 to TRBJ2-6, with TRBD1 matching over 9 bases. CDR3 length: 16 residues. Germline V gives CDR1 MRHNA, CDR2 SNTAGT. V lost 5 bases to trimming and J lost 2 bases; unmatched junction nucleotides: 4. In DNA, the CDR3 is TGTGCCAGCAGTCAACAGGGGGCAGCTGGGGCCAACGTCCTGACTTTC. The encoded protein is CASSQQGAAGANVLTF.

The CDR3 sequence: CASTVGGTGGVNGELFF. CDR3 nucleotides: TGTGCCAGCACCGTAGGTGGGACAGGGGGCGTGAACGGGGAGCTGTTTTTT. The V and J genes are TRBV28 and TRBJ2-2; the match to TRBD1 covers 12 bases. CDR3 size: 17 residues. Germline lookup yields CDR1 MDHEN and CDR2 SYDVKM. V trimming: 7 bases; J trimming: 7 bases; junction bases outside the gene matches: 13.

The chain is built from TRBV18 and TRBJ1-5, with D possibly matching TRBD1 (5 bases). V lost 4 bases to trimming and J lost 3 bases, with 16 bases between them. There are 16 residues in the CDR3. The germline V gene encodes CDR1 KGHSH and CDR2 LQKENI. CDR3 region: CASSLSPGLINQPQHF. CDR3 sequence (DNA): TGTGCCAGCTCACTCTCTCCGGGACTGATCAATCAGCCCCAGCATTTT.

V usage is TRBV9 and J usage is TRBJ2-5; 8 bases match TRBD1. Germline-derived CDR1 and CDR2 are SGDLS and YYNGEE. The CDR3 consists of 13 residues. J was trimmed by 2 bases and V by 3 bases; bases with no gene match: 0. CDR3 DNA sequence: TGTGCCAGCAGCGGACAGGGGCAAGAGACCCAGTACTTC. This encodes CASSGQGQETQYF.

The J gene is TRBJ1-2, the V gene TRBV18, with D possibly TRBD1 on 5 matching bases. There are 17 residues in the CDR3. CDR1 is KGHSH and CDR2 is LQKENI in the germline V gene. V was cut by 0 bases and J by 0 bases, with 14 bases left in between. The CDR3 DNA follows: TGTGCCAGCTCACCACCCACCCCATTACAGGCTAACTATGGCTACACCTTC. Translating gives CASSPPTPLQANYGYTF.